This T cell receptor beta chain is from a study of blood T cell repertoires in COVID-19 (dated by TCRdb to 2020 to 2021). General notes on the study: Samples covering the acute and convalescent phases of COVID-19 were provided by collaborators in the United States, Italy and Spain. The material from the prospective study consisted of cDNA or gDNA derived from T cells, B-cell-depleted T cells, or PBMCs. Deeply sampled blood TCRbeta repertoires from subjects exposed to, actively infected with, or recovered from COVID-19 were included in the dataset. The repertoires were released in a freely available public database intended as a resource for research on the immune response to SARS-CoV-2. The samples were drawn from the first 160 participants of the ongoing ImmuneRACE study and from 950 to 1,500 subjects provided by 6 global collaborators. The sample metadata nearly always contained a de-identified subject ID, COVID-19 status, age in years and sex. Where available, HLA class I and class II types were obtained from metadata supplied by the sample provider rather than from assay-based typing. Findings and caveats that apply to the study as a whole: The amount of clinical and demographic metadata varied by source and participant and was provided uncurated.

Comments on this clone: What this receptor recognizes is not known. Base qualities are not provided; no much larger clone lies one nucleotide away.

Whole blood was collected in K2EDTA tubes by collaborating institutions according to the institutions' own protocols. For TCRbeta analysis, collaborators shipped samples in one of three forms: frozen whole blood, isolated PBMCs, or DNA extracted from either of those sample types. The immunoSEQ Assay, a bias-controlled multiplex PCR, was used to amplify TCRbeta CDR3 regions from genomic DNA. Per the source publication's procedure: Within the assay, amplification of reference gene primers was used to estimate how many nucleated cells each sample contained. Sequence reads were collapsed and filtered to measure the absolute abundance of every unique TCRbeta CDR3 rearrangement. Productive Simpson clonality was computed per sample as the square root of Simpson's diversity index over productive rearrangements. In its TCRdb copy, this immuneACCESS table keeps in-frame sequences only and misses some clones. Where compared with another copy, unresolved V genes explain less than half of these, and the others have no known cause. V, J and clone size derive from that table, while D and trimming were established from the DNA sequence. The table for this sample lists around 200,000 clones; 65% to 85% of them were counted only once. Jointly, the top ten make up 2.9% of the sample.

V is reduced by 6 bases and J by 6 bases, leaving a spacing of 18 bases between them. From a lookup of the germline V gene, CDR1 and CDR2 are MDHEN and SYDVKM. The CDR3, from cysteine to phenylalanine, totals 15 residues. The kept DNA is CDR3 alone, 45 bases in frame from the first base. Specimen: peripheral blood. The rearranged chain carries TRBV28 and TRBJ1-5; the D segment cannot be called with confidence. The source of this sequence is a man in his forties or fifties with active or convalescent COVID-19. The CDR3 loop reads CASSPREGQIQPQHF. The DNA sequence follows: TGTGCCAGCAGCCCCCGGGAAGGCCAGATTCAGCCCCAGCATTTT.